This TCR beta chain came from a study of T cell changes during pregnancy in multiple sclerosis. Profiled with immunoSEQ multiplex PCR; TCRdb holds only in-frame clones, not every one. Here the sample spans tens of thousands of clones, more than 75% being singletons. V shed 8 bases and J shed 8 bases, with 15 bases lying between them. Germline V CDR1 and CDR2: SNHLY, FYNNEI. The length of the CDR3 is 12 residues. Specimen: peripheral blood, collected in the third trimester of pregnancy. The receptor's source is a female donor with multiple sclerosis, enrolled in a pregnancy study. This chain links TRBV2 with TRBJ1-2; no clear D. Here the CDR3 DNA reads TGTGCCAGCGGAGGGAGCTACGGGGGCTACACCTTC. This encodes CASGGSYGGYTF.